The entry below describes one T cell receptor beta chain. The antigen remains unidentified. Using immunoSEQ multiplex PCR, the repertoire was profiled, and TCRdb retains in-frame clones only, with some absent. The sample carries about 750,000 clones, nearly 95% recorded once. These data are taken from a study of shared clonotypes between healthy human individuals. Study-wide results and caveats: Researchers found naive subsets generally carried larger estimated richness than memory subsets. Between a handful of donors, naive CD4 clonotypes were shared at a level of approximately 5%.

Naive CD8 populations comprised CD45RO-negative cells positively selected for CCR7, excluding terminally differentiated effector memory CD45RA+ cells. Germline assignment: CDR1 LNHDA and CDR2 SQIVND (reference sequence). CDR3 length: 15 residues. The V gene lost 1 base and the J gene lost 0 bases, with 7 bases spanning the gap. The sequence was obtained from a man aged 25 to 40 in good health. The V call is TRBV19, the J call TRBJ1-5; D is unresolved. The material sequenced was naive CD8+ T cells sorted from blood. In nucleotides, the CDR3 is TGTGCCAGTAGTATAGGCAGAAATAGCAATCAGCCCCAGCATTTT. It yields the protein CASSIGRNSNQPQHF.